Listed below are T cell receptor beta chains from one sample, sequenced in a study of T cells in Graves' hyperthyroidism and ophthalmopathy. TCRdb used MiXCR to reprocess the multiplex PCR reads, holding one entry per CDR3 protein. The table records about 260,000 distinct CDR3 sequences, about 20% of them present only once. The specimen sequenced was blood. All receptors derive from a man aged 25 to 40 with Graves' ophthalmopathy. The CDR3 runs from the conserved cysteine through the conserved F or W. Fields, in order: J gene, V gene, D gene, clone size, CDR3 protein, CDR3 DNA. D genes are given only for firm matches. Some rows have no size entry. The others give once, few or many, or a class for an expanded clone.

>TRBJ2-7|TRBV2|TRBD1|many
CASSERGPYEQYF
TGTGCCAGCAGTGAAAGGGGGCCCTACGAGCAGTACTTC
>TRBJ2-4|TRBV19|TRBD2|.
CASSIGGGGAAKNIQYF
TGTGCCAGTAGTATAGGGGGGGGAGGGGCAGCCAAAAACATTCAGTACTTC
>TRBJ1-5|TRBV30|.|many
CAWSPQPQHF
TGTGCCTGGAGTCCACAGCCCCAGCATTTT
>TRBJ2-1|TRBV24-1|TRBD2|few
CATGTSGSYYNEQFF
TGTGCCACCGGCACTAGCGGGAGCTACTACAATGAGCAGTTCTTC
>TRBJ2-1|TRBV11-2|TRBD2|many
CASSSRTSRRNEQFF
TGTGCCAGCAGCTCACGGACTAGTAGGCGCAATGAGCAGTTCTTC
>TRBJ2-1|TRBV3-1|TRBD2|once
CARIRGLAFYNEQFF
TGTGCCAGAATAAGAGGACTAGCGTTCTACAATGAGCAGTTCTTC
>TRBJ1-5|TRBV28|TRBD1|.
CASSLRTGGSNQPQHF
TGTGCCAGCAGTCTCCGGACAGGGGGTAGTAATCAGCCCCAGCATTTT
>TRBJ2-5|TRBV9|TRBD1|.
CASSPARDRERTQYF
TGTGCCAGCAGCCCAGCCCGGGACAGGGAAAGGACCCAGTACTTC
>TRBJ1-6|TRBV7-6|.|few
CASSPPGVGSPLHF
TGTGCCAGCAGTCCACCCGGGGTAGGCTCACCCCTCCACTTT
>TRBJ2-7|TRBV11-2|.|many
CASSLERSASYEQYF
TGTGCCAGCAGCTTAGAGCGGTCCGCGTCCTACGAGCAGTACTTC
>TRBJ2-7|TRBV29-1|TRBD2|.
CSVVTSGRLYEQYF
TGCAGCGTCGTGACTAGCGGGAGGCTCTACGAGCAGTACTTC
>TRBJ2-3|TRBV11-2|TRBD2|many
CASSLFKLAGVSDTQYF
TGTGCCAGCAGCTTATTTAAACTAGCGGGAGTCAGCGATACGCAGTATTTT
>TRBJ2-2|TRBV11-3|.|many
CASSSRGNTGELFF
TGTGCCAGCAGCTCAAGGGGGAACACCGGGGAGCTGTTTTTT
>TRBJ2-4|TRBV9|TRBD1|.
CASSVGGQGVIQYF
TGTGCCAGCAGCGTAGGGGGACAGGGAGTCATTCAGTACTTC